The T cell receptor beta chain described here comes from a study of early T cells in non-severe SARS-CoV-2 infection. Turning to the study itself: Sequenced material consisted of bulk RNA (from unsorted whole blood), and chains were unpaired. General observations from the study: Sequences matched to VDJdb favored anti-spike CD8 responses, while private and CD4 specificities were missed.

The germline V gene has CDR1 DFQATT and CDR2 SNEGSKA (reference sequence). The V end lost 6 bases, the J end lost 6 bases, and 15 bases lay between the germline ends. CDR3 length: 12 amino acids. Of note for this clonotype: What it recognizes is unknown.

Each single cDNA molecule received a unique molecular identifier. TCRdb processed the 5' RACE reads anew with MiXCR; each CDR3 protein has one entry. This table holds nearly 30,000 distinct CDR3 sequences, more than 5% found once. The source of this sequence is an adult who was a healthcare worker with PCR-confirmed SARS-CoV-2 infection or an uninfected control (not recorded which). V is TRBV20-1 and J is TRBJ2-7, with D perhaps given as TRBD1 or TRBD2 (5 bases each). Sequencing used whole blood. CDR3 bases: TGCAGTGCAGCCAGGGACCCAGTCGAGCAGTACTTC. Protein: CSAARDPVEQYF.